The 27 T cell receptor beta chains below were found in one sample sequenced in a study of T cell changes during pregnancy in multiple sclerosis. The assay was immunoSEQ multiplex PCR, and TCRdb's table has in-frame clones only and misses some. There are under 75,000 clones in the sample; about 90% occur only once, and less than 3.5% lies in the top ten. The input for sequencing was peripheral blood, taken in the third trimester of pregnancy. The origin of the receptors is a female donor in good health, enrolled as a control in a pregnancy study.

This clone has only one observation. The CDR3: CASSLGDSQETQYF. The DNA for the CDR3 is TGTGCCAGCAGCTTAGGAGACAGCCAAGAGACCCAGTACTTC. V gene TRBV11-3 combines with J gene TRBJ2-5, with a tentative D call TRBD1 (5 bases). This CDR3 has 14 amino acids. Trimming left V 1 base short and J 1 base short, with 7 bases between. CDR1 is SGHNT, CDR2 YENEEA, per germline.

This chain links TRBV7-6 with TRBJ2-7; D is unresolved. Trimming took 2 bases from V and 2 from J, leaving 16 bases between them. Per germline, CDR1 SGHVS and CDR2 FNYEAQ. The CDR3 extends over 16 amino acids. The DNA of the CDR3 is TGTGCCAGCAGCTTAAAAAACGCAGGCCCGCCCTACGAGCAGTACTTC. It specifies CASSLKNAGPPYEQYF. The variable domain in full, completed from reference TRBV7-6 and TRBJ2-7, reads GAGVSQSPRYKVTKRGQDVALRCDPISGHVSLYWYRQALGQGPEFLTYFNYEAQQDKSGLPNDRFSAERPEGSISTLTIQRTEQRDSAMYRCASSLKNAGPPYEQYFGPGTRLTVT.

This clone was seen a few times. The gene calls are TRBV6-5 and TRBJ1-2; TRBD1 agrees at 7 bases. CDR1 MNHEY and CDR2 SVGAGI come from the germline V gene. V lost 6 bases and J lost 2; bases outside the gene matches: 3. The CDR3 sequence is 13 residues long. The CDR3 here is CASRTGRNYGYTF. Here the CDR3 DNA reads TGTGCCAGCAGGACAGGGAGGAACTATGGCTACACCTTC.

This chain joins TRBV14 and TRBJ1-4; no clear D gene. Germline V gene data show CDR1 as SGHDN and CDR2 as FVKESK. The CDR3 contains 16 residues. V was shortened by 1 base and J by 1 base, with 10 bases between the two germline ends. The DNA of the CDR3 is TGTGCCAGCAGCCAAGGGAATCCAGGAACTAATGAAAAACTGTTTTTT. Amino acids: CASSQGNPGTNEKLFF.

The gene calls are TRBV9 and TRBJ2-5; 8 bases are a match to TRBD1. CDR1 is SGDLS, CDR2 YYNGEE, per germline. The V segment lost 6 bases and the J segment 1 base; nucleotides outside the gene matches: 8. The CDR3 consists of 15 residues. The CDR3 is CASNPTGDVQETQYF. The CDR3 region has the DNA TGTGCCAGCAACCCGACAGGGGATGTCCAAGAGACCCAGTACTTC.

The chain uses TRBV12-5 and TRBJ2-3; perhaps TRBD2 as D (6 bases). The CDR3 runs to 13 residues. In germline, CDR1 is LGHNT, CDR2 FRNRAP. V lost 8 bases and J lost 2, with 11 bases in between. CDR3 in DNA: TGTGCTAGTTGGAGGGAGTTCACAGATACGCAGTATTTT. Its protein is CASWREFTDTQYF.

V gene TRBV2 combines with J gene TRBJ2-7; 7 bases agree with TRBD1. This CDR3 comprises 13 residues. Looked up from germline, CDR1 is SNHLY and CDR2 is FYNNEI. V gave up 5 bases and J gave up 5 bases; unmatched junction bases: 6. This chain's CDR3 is CASSHPTGNEQYF. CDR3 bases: TGTGCCAGCAGTCACCCGACAGGGAACGAGCAGTACTTC. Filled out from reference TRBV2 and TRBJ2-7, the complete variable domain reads EPEVTQTPSHQVTQMGQEVILRCVPISNHLYFYWYRQILGQKVEFLVSFYNNEISEKSEIFDDQFSVERPDGSNFTLKIRSTKLEDSAMYFCASSHPTGNEQYFGPGTRLTVT.

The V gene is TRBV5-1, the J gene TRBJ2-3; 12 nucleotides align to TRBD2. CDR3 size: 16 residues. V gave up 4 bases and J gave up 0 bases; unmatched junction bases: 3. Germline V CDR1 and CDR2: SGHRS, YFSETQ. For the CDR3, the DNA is TGCGCCAGCAGCGCCGGGACTAGCGGGAGCACAGATACGCAGTATTTT. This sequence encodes CASSAGTSGSTDTQYF.

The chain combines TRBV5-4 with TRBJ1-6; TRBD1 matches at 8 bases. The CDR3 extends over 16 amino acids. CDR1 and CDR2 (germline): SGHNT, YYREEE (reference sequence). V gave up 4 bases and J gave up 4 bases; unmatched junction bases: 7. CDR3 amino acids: CASSPDRGEYNSPLHF. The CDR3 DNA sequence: TGTGCCAGCAGCCCCGACAGGGGCGAATATAATTCACCCCTCCACTTT.

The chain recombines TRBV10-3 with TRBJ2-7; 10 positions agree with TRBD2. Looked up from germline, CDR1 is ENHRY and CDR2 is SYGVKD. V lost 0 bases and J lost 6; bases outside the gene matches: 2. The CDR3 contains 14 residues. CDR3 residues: CAISESLAGAEQYF. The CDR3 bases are TGTGCCATCAGTGAGTCGCTAGCGGGGGCCGAGCAGTACTTC.

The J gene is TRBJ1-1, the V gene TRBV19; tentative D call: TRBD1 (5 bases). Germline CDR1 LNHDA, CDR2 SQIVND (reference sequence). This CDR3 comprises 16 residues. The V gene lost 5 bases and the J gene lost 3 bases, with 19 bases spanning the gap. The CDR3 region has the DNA TGTGCCAGTAGTCCAGGGCGCGGAAGGTTGGACACTGAAGCTTTCTTT. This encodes CASSPGRGRLDTEAFF.

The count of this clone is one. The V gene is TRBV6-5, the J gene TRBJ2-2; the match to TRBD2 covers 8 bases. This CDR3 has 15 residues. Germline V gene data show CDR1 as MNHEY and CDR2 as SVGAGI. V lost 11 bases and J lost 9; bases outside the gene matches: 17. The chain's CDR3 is CAVEAGVKGIRELFF. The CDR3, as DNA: TGTGCCGTAGAAGCGGGAGTTAAGGGGATCCGGGAGCTGTTTTTT.

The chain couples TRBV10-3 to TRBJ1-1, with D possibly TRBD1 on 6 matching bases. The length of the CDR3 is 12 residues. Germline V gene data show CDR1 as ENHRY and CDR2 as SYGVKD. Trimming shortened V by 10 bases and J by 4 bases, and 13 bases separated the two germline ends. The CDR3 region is CASTTGSTEAFF. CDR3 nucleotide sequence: TGTGCCAGCACAACAGGGTCCACTGAAGCTTTCTTT.

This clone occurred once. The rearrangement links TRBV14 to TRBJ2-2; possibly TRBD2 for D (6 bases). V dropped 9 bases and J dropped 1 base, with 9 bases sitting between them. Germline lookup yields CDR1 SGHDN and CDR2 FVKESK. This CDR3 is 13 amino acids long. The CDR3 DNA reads TGTGCCAGTCGGGAGTTGAACACCGGGGAGCTGTTTTTT. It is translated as CASRELNTGELFF.

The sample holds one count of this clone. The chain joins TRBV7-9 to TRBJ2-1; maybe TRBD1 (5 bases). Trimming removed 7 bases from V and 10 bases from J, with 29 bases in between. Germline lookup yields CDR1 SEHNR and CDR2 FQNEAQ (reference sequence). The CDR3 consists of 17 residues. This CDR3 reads CASTPTLSTAWGEEQFF. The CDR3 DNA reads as TGTGCCAGCACCCCAACCCTTTCGACAGCCTGGGGCGAGGAGCAGTTCTTC.

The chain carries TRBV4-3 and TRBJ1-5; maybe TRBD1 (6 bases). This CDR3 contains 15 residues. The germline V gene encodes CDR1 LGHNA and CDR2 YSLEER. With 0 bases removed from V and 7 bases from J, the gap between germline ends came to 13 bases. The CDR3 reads CASSQDWVGAQPQHF. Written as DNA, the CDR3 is TGCGCCAGCAGCCAAGATTGGGTGGGGGCCCAGCCCCAGCATTTT.

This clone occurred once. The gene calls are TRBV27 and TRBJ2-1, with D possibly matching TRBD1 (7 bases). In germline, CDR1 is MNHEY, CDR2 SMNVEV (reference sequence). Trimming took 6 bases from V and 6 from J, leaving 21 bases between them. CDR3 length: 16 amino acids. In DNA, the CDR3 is TGTGCCAGCAGGAATCCGGAGGACAGGAGGGGCAATGAGCAGTTCTTC. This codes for CASRNPEDRRGNEQFF.

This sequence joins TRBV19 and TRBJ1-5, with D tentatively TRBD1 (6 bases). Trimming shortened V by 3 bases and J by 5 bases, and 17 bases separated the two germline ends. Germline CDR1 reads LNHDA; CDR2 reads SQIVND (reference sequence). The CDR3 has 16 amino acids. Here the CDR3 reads CASSMSSGQKYQPQHF. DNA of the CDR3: TGTGCCAGTAGTATGAGCTCTGGACAGAAATATCAGCCCCAGCATTTT.

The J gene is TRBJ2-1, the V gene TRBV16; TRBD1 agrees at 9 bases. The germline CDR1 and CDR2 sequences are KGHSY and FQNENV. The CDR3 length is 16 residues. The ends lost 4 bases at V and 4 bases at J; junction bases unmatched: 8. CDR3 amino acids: CASSRLGQGSYNEQFF. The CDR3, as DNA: TGTGCCAGCAGCCGCCTCGGACAGGGGTCTTACAATGAGCAGTTCTTC.

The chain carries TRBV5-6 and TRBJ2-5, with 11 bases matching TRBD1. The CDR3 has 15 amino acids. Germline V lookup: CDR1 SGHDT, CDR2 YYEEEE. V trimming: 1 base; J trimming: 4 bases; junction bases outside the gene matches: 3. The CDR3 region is CASSLIGTGGETQYF. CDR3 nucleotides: TGTGCCAGCAGCTTGATAGGGACAGGGGGAGAGACCCAGTACTTC. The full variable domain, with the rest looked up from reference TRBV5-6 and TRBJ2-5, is DAGVTQSPTHLIKTRGQQVTLRCSPKSGHDTVSWYQQALGQGPQFIFQYYEEEERQRGNFPDRFSGHQFPNYSSELNVNALLLGDSALYLCASSLIGTGGETQYFGPGTRLLVL.

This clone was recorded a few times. The CDR3 loop reads CASTLAGSYYGYTF. CDR3 DNA sequence: TGTGCCAGCACCTTGGCAGGATCCTACTATGGCTACACCTTC. This chain joins TRBV7-8 and TRBJ1-2; D unclear. The CDR3 is 14 residues long. The germline V gene encodes CDR1 SGHVS and CDR2 FQNEAQ. V was shortened by 7 bases and J by 3 bases, with 15 bases between the two germline ends.

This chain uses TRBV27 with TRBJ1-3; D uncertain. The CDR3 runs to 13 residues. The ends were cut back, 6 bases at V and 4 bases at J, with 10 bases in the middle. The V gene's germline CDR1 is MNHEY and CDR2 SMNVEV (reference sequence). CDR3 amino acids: CASRPGAGNTIYF. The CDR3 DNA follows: TGTGCCAGCAGACCGGGAGCCGGAAACACCATATATTTT.

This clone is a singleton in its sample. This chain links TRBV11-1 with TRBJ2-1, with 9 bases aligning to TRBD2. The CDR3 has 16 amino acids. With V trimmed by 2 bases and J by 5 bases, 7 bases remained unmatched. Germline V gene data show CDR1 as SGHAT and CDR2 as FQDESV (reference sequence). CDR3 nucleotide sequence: TGTGCCAGCAGCTTACGAAGCGGGGGGCCCCACAATGAGCAGTTCTTC. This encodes CASSLRSGGPHNEQFF.

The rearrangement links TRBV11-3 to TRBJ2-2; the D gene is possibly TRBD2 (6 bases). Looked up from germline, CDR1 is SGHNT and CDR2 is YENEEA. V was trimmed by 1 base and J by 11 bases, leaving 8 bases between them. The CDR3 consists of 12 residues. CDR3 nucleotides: TGTGCCAGCAGCTTAGGGGAGGCAGAGCTGTTTTTT. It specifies CASSLGEAELFF. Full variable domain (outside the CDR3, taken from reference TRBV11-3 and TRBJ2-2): EAGVVQSPRYKIIEKKQPVAFWCNPISGHNTLYWYLQNLGQGPELLIRYENEEAVDDSQLPKDRFSAERLKGVDSTLKIQPAELGDSAVYLCASSLGEAELFFGEGSRLTVL.

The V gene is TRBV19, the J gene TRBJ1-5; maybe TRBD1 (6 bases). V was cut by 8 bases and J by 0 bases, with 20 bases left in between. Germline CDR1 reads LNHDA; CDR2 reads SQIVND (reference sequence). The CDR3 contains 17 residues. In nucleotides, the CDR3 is TGTGCCAGTGCCTACTACCCCGGGACACATAGCAATCAGCCCCAGCATTTT. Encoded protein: CASAYYPGTHSNQPQHF.

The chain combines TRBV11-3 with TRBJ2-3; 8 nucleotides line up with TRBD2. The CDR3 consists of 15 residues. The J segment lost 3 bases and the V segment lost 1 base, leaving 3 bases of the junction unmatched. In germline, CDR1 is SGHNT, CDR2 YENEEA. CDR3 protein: CASSLVRLATDTQYF. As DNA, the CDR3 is TGTGCCAGCAGCTTAGTGCGACTAGCGACAGATACGCAGTATTTT.

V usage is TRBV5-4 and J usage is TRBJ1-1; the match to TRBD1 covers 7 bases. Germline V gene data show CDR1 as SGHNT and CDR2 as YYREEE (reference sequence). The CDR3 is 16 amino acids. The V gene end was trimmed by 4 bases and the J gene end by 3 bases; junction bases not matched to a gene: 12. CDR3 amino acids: CASSAIGGGVDTEAFF. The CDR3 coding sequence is TGTGCCAGCAGCGCGATAGGGGGCGGAGTGGACACTGAAGCTTTCTTT.